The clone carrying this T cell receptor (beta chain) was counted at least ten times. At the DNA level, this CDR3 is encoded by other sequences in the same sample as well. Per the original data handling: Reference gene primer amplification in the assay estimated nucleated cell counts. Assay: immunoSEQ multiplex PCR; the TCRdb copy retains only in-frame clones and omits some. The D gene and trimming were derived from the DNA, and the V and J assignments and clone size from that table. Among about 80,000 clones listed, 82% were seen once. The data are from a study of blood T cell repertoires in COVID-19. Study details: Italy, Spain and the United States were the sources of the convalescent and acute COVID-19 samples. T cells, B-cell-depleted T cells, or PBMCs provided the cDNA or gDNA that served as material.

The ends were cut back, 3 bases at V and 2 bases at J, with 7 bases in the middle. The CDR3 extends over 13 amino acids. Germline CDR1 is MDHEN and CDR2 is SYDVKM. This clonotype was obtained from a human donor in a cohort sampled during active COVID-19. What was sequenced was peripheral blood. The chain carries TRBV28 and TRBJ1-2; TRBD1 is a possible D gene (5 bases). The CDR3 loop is CASSLGGNYGYTF. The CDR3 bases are TGTGCCAGCAGTTTGGGGGGAAACTATGGCTACACCTTC.